Listed below are T cell receptor beta chains from one sample, sequenced in a study of human T cells and chemical hapten exposure. TCRdb analysed the RACE reads with MiXCR anew, one entry per CDR3 protein. The top ten clones hold nearly 9% of a sample with tens of thousands of distinct CDR3 sequences, approximately 35% of them seen once. This specimen consisted of whole blood, obtained in connection with sensitization to the hapten diphenylcyclopropenone (DPC). The receptor source for this set is a man aged 35 to 55 with alopecia areata. Some clones in this sample may be carry-over from other donors' samples. CDR3s include the opening cysteine and the closing phenylalanine or tryptophan. Fields, in order: clone size, V gene, D gene, J gene, CDR3 DNA, CDR3 protein. D genes are given only for firm matches. A row's size may be missing; if present it is once, few, many or a size class.

.	TRBV7-9	.	TRBJ2-3	TGTGCCAGCAGCTTAGAAGGGAATACGCAGTATTTT	CASSLEGNTQYF
.	TRBV10-2	TRBD2	TRBJ2-3	TGCGCCAGCAGATGGACTAGCGGGATCACAGATACGCAGTATTTT	CASRWTSGITDTQYF
.	TRBV28	TRBD1	TRBJ1-4	TGTGCCAGCAGTTTAGGGACAGAAAATGAAAAACTGTTTTTT	CASSLGTENEKLFF
.	TRBV7-2	.	TRBJ1-2	TGTGCCAGCAGCCTGGGACCGGATATCTATGGCTACACCTTC	CASSLGPDIYGYTF
.	TRBV20-1	.	TRBJ1-1	TGCAGTGCTAGAACCCCGAGGCAGGGGAGGAACACTGAAGCTTTCTTT	CSARTPRQGRNTEAFF
.	TRBV28	TRBD1	TRBJ2-1	TGTGCCAGCACCCTGCCCAGGGGGCGGCAGATCTTC	CASTLPRGRQIF
once	TRBV3-1	.	TRBJ1-1	TGTGCCAGCAGCCGCCCGGGACAAGTGAACACTGAAGCTTTCTTT	CASSRPGQVNTEAFF
few	TRBV28	.	TRBJ2-2	TGTGCCAGCGTGCGGAGAGACACCGGGGAGCTGTTTTTT	CASVRRDTGELFF
.	TRBV7-7	.	TRBJ2-2	TGTGCCAGCAGCTCCCGACTAGACACCGGGGAGCTGTTTTTT	CASSSRLDTGELFF
.	TRBV7-9	.	TRBJ2-7	TGTGCCAGCAGCTTTGAACAGGGAACCTACGAGCAGTACTTC	CASSFEQGTYEQYF
.	TRBV2	TRBD1	TRBJ2-2	TGTGCCAGCAGGGGGACAGTCAACACCGGGGAGCTGTTTTTT	CASRGTVNTGELFF
.	TRBV7-9	.	TRBJ1-1	TGTGCCAGCAGCTTAGATCGGGTCGCTGAAGCTTTCTTT	CASSLDRVAEAFF
few	TRBV2	TRBD1	TRBJ1-4	TGTGCCAGCAACGGGGGACAGGGAGGTGAAAAACTGTTTTTT	CASNGGQGGEKLFF
few	TRBV29-1	TRBD2	TRBJ2-1	TGCAGCGCCCTAGCGGGAGTAGGGAATGAGCAGTTCTTC	CSALAGVGNEQFF
.	TRBV28	TRBD2	TRBJ2-1	TGTGCCAGCAGCCTCCAGCGGGAGAGGTACAATGAGCAGTTCTTC	CASSLQRERYNEQFF